Listed below are T cell receptor beta chains from one sample, sequenced in a study of T cell responses to AZD1222 COVID-19 vaccine. Profiled with immunoSEQ multiplex PCR; TCRdb holds only in-frame clones, not every one. Among 90,000 to 100,000 clones listed, roughly 83% were seen once. Material: peripheral blood, obtained 28 days after the second AZD1222 dose. These receptors originate from an adult who received the AZD1222 COVID-19 vaccine. Both conserved end residues are part of each CDR3. Each record gives: J gene, D gene, clone size, V gene, CDR3 protein, CDR3 DNA. A D gene is named only where the DNA matches it firmly. Only part of the rows carry a size: once, few, many, or a class if the clone is expanded.

>TRBJ2-2|.|few|TRBV7-6
CASSPQRGGRSARPTGELFF
TGTGCCAGCAGCCCGCAGCGAGGGGGTCGTTCGGCTAGACCCACCGGGGAGCTGTTTTTT
>TRBJ2-4|TRBD2|.|TRBV29-1
CSVRLAGAQNIQYF
TGCAGCGTGAGACTAGCGGGGGCCCAAAACATTCAGTACTTC
>TRBJ1-2|TRBD1|.|TRBV7-2
CASSLTQGGYGYTF
TGTGCCAGCAGCTTGACACAGGGGGGCTATGGCTACACCTTC
>TRBJ2-1|TRBD1|.|TRBV9
CASSVGDRVNEQFF
TGTGCCAGCAGCGTCGGGGACAGGGTCAATGAGCAGTTCTTC
>TRBJ2-2|.|.|TRBV7-8
CASSLRIAVNTGELFF
TGTGCCAGCAGCTTGCGGATAGCGGTGAACACCGGGGAGCTGTTTTTT
>TRBJ1-6|TRBD1|.|TRBV6-1
CASSEILDRSSYNSPLHF
TGTGCCAGCAGTGAAATTCTGGACAGGAGCTCCTATAATTCACCCCTCCACTTT
>TRBJ2-7|.|.|TRBV7-9
CASSVSDPYEQYF
TGTGCCAGCAGTGTTAGCGACCCCTACGAGCAGTACTTC
>TRBJ2-1|TRBD2|.|TRBV11-2
CASSKQTSGDEQFF
TGTGCCAGCAGCAAACAGACTAGCGGGGATGAGCAGTTCTTC
>TRBJ2-7|TRBD1|.|TRBV27
CASSPRDRGYEQYF
TGTGCCAGCAGTCCTCGGGACAGGGGCTACGAGCAGTACTTC
>TRBJ2-7|TRBD2|.|TRBV13
CASSLWGGTSGAYEQYF
TGTGCCAGCAGCCTCTGGGGCGGGACTAGCGGGGCCTACGAGCAGTACTTC
>TRBJ1-2|.|.|TRBV7-3
CASSTDSNYGYTF
TGTGCCAGCAGCACCGACAGCAACTATGGCTACACCTTC
>TRBJ1-1|.|.|TRBV7-2
CASSLAGVRTEAFF
TGTGCCAGCAGCTTAGCTGGGGTACGCACTGAAGCTTTCTTT
>TRBJ2-7|TRBD2|.|TRBV4-2
CASSQGLWGEAGVYEQYF
TGTGCCAGCAGCCAAGGCCTGTGGGGGGAAGCGGGAGTTTACGAGCAGTACTTC
>TRBJ1-2|.|.|TRBV5-8
CASSLFQGSLGGYTF
TGTGCCAGCAGCTTGTTCCAGGGCTCCCTGGGGGGCTACACCTTC
>TRBJ2-1|TRBD2|.|TRBV27
CASTSRASGYNEQFF
TGTGCCAGCACATCCCGGGCTAGCGGATACAATGAGCAGTTCTTC
>TRBJ2-1|TRBD2|.|TRBV9
CASSRVLAGVNEQFF
TGTGCCAGCAGCCGGGTGCTAGCGGGAGTCAATGAGCAGTTCTTC
>TRBJ2-1|.|.|TRBV12-3/TRBV12-4
CASSLTPNEQFF
TGTGCCAGCAGTTTGACTCCGAATGAGCAGTTCTTC
>TRBJ2-2|.|.|TRBV11-3
CASSRDSFANTGELFF
TGTGCCAGCAGCCGGGACTCGTTCGCGAACACCGGGGAGCTGTTTTTT
>TRBJ1-1|TRBD1|.|TRBV11-2
CASSLNTGDTEAFF
TGTGCCAGCAGTCTAAATACAGGGGACACTGAAGCTTTCTTT
>TRBJ1-1|.|.|TRBV11-2
CASSLVKGRGTEAFF
TGTGCCAGCAGCTTAGTAAAGGGAAGAGGCACTGAAGCTTTCTTT
>TRBJ1-5|.|.|TRBV3-1/TRBV3-2
CASSQGWGYQPQHF
TGTGCCAGCAGCCAAGGTTGGGGTTATCAGCCCCAGCATTTT
>TRBJ2-2|TRBD2|.|TRBV11-3
CASSGTSGGAGELFF
TGTGCCAGCAGCGGGACTAGCGGGGGGGCCGGGGAGCTGTTTTTT
>TRBJ2-3|.|.|TRBV7-9
CASSLVGAGTDTQYF
TGTGCCAGCAGCTTAGTGGGGGCAGGCACAGATACGCAGTATTTT
>TRBJ1-1|TRBD1|.|TRBV7-9
CASSPGGELEAFF
TGTGCCAGCAGCCCAGGGGGCGAGCTTGAAGCTTTCTTT
>TRBJ2-5|.|.|TRBV5-4
CASSSIPSETQYF
TGTGCCAGCAGCTCAATTCCCTCGGAGACCCAGTACTTC
>TRBJ1-2|.|.|TRBV5-4
CASSLLGGSRGYTF
TGTGCCAGCAGCTTGCTGGGAGGGTCGCGAGGCTACACCTTC
>TRBJ2-2|TRBD1|.|TRBV7-6
CASSLPRTGGYVTGELFF
TGTGCCAGCAGCTTACCCCGGACAGGGGGCTATGTCACCGGGGAGCTGTTTTTT
>TRBJ1-1|.|.|TRBV7-2
CASSLAPTDLNTEAFF
TGTGCCAGCAGCTTAGCGCCGACGGATTTGAACACTGAAGCTTTCTTT
>TRBJ1-6|TRBD1|.|TRBV24-1
CATSVLDRASSYNSPLHF
TGTGCCACCAGTGTGCTTGACAGGGCGAGCTCCTATAATTCACCCCTCCACTTT
>TRBJ2-1|TRBD2|.|TRBV6-2/TRBV6-3
CASSSATYTSGGAVSNEQFF
TGTGCCAGCAGCTCTGCTACATATACTAGCGGGGGGGCCGTTAGTAATGAGCAGTTCTTC
>TRBJ2-6|.|once|TRBV6-5
CASSLPGANVLTF
TGTGCCAGCAGTCTGCCCGGGGCCAACGTCCTGACTTTC
>TRBJ2-2|.|.|TRBV18
CASSKNTGELFF
TGTGCCAGCTCAAAGAACACCGGGGAGCTGTTTTTT
>TRBJ1-1|.|.|TRBV11-2
CASSLNPQGQDFF
TGTGCCAGCAGCCTGAACCCTCAGGGTCAAGATTTCTTT
>TRBJ2-1|.|.|TRBV2
CASSVIVGGNEQFF
TGTGCCAGCAGTGTGATAGTAGGGGGCAATGAGCAGTTCTTC
>TRBJ1-2|.|.|TRBV3-1/TRBV3-2
CASSQVSVYGYTF
TGTGCCAGCAGCCAAGTTAGCGTCTATGGCTACACCTTC
>TRBJ2-2|.|.|TRBV18
CASSRLDTGELFF
TGTGCCAGCTCCAGACTCGACACCGGGGAGCTGTTTTTT
>TRBJ1-1|.|.|TRBV5-1
CASSSTVNTEAFF
TGCGCCAGCAGCTCGACAGTGAACACTGAAGCTTTCTTT
>TRBJ2-1|TRBD1|once|TRBV27
CASSPGTGFYLNNEQFF
TGTGCCAGCAGTCCAGGGACAGGGTTTTATCTAAACAATGAGCAGTTCTTC
>TRBJ1-2|TRBD1|.|TRBV14
CASSQAGTGGFDGYTF
TGTGCCAGCAGCCAAGCTGGGACAGGGGGCTTTGATGGCTACACCTTC
>TRBJ1-3|.|.|TRBV9
CASSVASGWGNTIYF
TGTGCCAGCAGCGTAGCGTCAGGTTGGGGAAACACCATATATTTT
>TRBJ1-2|.|.|TRBV12-3/TRBV12-4
CASSLGQGDGYTF
TGTGCCAGCAGTTTAGGGCAGGGTGATGGCTACACCTTC
>TRBJ2-7|.|.|TRBV18
CASSPYQFYEQYF
TGTGCCAGCTCACCCTACCAGTTCTACGAGCAGTACTTC
>TRBJ1-2|.|.|TRBV5-8
CASSSGPEGTNGDYGYTF
TGTGCCAGCAGTTCAGGGCCAGAGGGGACGAACGGGGACTATGGCTACACCTTC
>TRBJ2-4|.|.|TRBV11-2
CASSLVGDFTSIAKNIQYF
TGTGCCAGCAGCTTAGTCGGGGACTTCACCTCGATAGCCAAAAACATTCAGTACTTC
>TRBJ2-2|.|.|TRBV12-3/TRBV12-4
CATWVEVPGELFF
TGTGCCACCTGGGTTGAAGTCCCCGGGGAGCTGTTTTTT
>TRBJ1-1|.|.|TRBV5-1
CASSFDGEGTEAFF
TGCGCCAGCAGCTTTGATGGGGAGGGCACTGAAGCTTTCTTT
>TRBJ2-2|TRBD2|.|TRBV24-1
CATSDPGTSGRAGELFF
TGTGCCACCAGTGATCCCGGGACTAGCGGGAGAGCCGGGGAGCTGTTTTTT
>TRBJ1-2|TRBD1|.|TRBV6-2/TRBV6-3
CASSYSRQGSYGYTF
TGTGCCAGCAGTTACTCCCGACAGGGTTCATATGGCTACACCTTC
>TRBJ2-7|.|.|TRBV11-1
CASSPQPLSSYEQYF
TGTGCCAGCAGCCCACAGCCCCTTTCCTCCTACGAGCAGTACTTC
>TRBJ1-3|.|.|TRBV3-1/TRBV3-2
CASSQGPGNTIYF
TGTGCCAGCAGCCAGGGACCTGGAAACACCATATATTTT
>TRBJ2-2|.|.|TRBV2
CASSAESANTGELFF
TGTGCCAGCAGTGCCGAGTCGGCGAACACCGGGGAGCTGTTTTTT
>TRBJ1-2|.|.|TRBV7-2
CASSLYPQVGYGYTF
TGTGCCAGCAGCTTATATCCCCAAGTTGGCTATGGCTACACCTTC
>TRBJ1-4|TRBD1|.|TRBV19
CASRPTGGREKLFF
TGTGCCAGTAGACCGACAGGGGGTCGGGAAAAACTGTTTTTT
>TRBJ2-3|.|few|TRBV5-1
CASSTRELRDTQYF
TGCGCCAGCAGCACCCGGGAACTCAGAGATACGCAGTATTTT